A single sample gave rise to the 23 T cell receptor beta chains below, sequenced in a study of blood T cell repertoires in COVID-19. The data were produced by immunoSEQ multiplex PCR, yet TCRdb's version contains in-frame clones alone and is incomplete. The sample carries a few hundred thousand clones, almost 90% recorded once. Specimen: peripheral blood. The receptors here all came from a woman aged 55-70 years with COVID-19, enrolled during active disease.

The rearrangement uses TRBV19 and TRBJ1-1, with D possibly TRBD1 on 5 matching bases. V lost 6 bases, J lost 7 bases, and 18 bases lay in between. The CDR3 is 14 amino acids. Germline loops: CDR1 LNHDA, CDR2 SQIVND (reference sequence). DNA of the CDR3: TGTGCCAGTAGGCCCAGGACAATATGGAATGAAGCTTTCTTT. It encodes CASRPRTIWNEAFF.

DNA of the CDR3: TGTGCCACCGGACAGGGCAACACTGAAGCTTTCTTT. Amino acids: CATGQGNTEAFF. This sequence joins TRBV19 and TRBJ1-1, with 8 nucleotides matching TRBD1. The CDR3 loop spans 12 amino acids. J gave up 2 bases and V 10 bases, and 3 bases lay outside the gene matches. Germline CDR1 reads LNHDA; CDR2 reads SQIVND (reference sequence).

This clone was counted a single time. The chain has TRBV5-1 and TRBJ1-2; D is undetermined. The CDR3 covers 14 residues. Germline CDR1 reads SGHRS; CDR2 reads YFSETQ. The ends were cut back, 1 base at V and 2 bases at J, with 9 bases in the middle. The CDR3 loop reads CASSLSGENYGYTF. The CDR3, as DNA: TGCGCCAGCAGCTTGAGCGGGGAGAACTATGGCTACACCTTC. Based on the CDR3 plus reference TRBV5-1 and TRBJ1-2, the full variable domain is KAGVTQTPRYLIKTRGQQVTLSCSPISGHRSVSWYQQTPGQGLQFLFEYFSETQRNKGNFPGRFSGRQFSNSRSEMNVSTLELGDSALYLCASSLSGENYGYTFGSGTRLTVV.

This rearrangement joins TRBV30 to TRBJ1-6; D not resolved. Germline assignment: CDR1 GTSNPN and CDR2 SVGIG (reference sequence). V lost 1 base and J 6 bases, leaving 13 bases between the germline ends. There are 15 residues in the CDR3. The CDR3 protein is CAWSAQVGRNSPLHF. The CDR3, as DNA: TGTGCCTGGAGTGCCCAGGTGGGCCGTAATTCACCCCTCCACTTT. Together with reference TRBV30 and TRBJ1-6, the CDR3 gives the full variable domain: SQTIHQWPATLVQPVGSPLSLECTVEGTSNPNLYWYRQAAGRGLQLLFYSVGIGQISSEVPQNLSASRPQDRQFILSSKKLLLSDSGFYLCAWSAQVGRNSPLHFGNGTRLTVT.

V usage is TRBV5-4 and J usage is TRBJ1-6; no reliable D call. The CDR3 runs to 14 residues. V was cut by 1 base and J by 5 bases, with 7 bases left in between. CDR1 and CDR2 from the germline V gene are SGHNT and YYREEE (reference sequence). The CDR3 protein is CASSLPGNNSPLHF. CDR3 sequence (DNA): TGTGCCAGCAGCTTGCCGGGGAATAATTCACCCCTCCACTTT.

The chain joins TRBV11-2 to TRBJ2-7; 11 nucleotides match TRBD2. CDR1 is SGHAT, CDR2 FQNNGV, per germline. This CDR3 has 15 residues. Losses at the gene ends were 5 bases for V and 4 bases for J; bases not matched to a gene: 7. The CDR3 DNA reads as TGTGCCAGCAGCCCCGCTAGCGGGGGGCCTTACGAGCAGTACTTC. Translating gives CASSPASGGPYEQYF.

The chain recombines TRBV5-1 with TRBJ1-2; perhaps TRBD1 as D (5 bases). V lost 5 bases, J lost 2 bases, and 7 bases lay in between. The CDR3 extends over 12 amino acids. The V gene's germline CDR1 is SGHRS and CDR2 YFSETQ. The CDR3 spells CASSSGNYGYTF. In DNA, the CDR3 is TGCGCCAGCAGTTCAGGGAACTATGGCTACACCTTC.

This chain joins TRBV3-1 (or the pseudogene TRBV3-2) and TRBJ2-1; TRBD2 matches at 8 bases. V lost 0 bases, J lost 4 bases, and 5 bases stayed unmatched. This CDR3 comprises 16 residues. CDR1 is LGHDT and CDR2 is YNNKEL in the germline V gene (reference sequence). The CDR3 sequence: CASSQDIRGGYNEQFF. The CDR3 bases are TGTGCCAGCAGCCAAGATATCCGGGGGGGTTACAATGAGCAGTTCTTC.

CDR3 sequence: CASSRFRPGLAGVGTDTQYF. As DNA, the CDR3 is TGCGCCAGCAGTCGCTTTCGCCCGGGACTAGCGGGGGTAGGGACAGATACGCAGTATTTT. V gene TRBV4-1 combines with J gene TRBJ2-3, with 14 positions matching TRBD2. The V segment lost 6 bases and the J segment 3 bases; nucleotides outside the gene matches: 17. The CDR3 spans 20 residues. Germline values: CDR1 MGHRA, CDR2 YSYEKL.

The rearrangement links TRBV7-8 to TRBJ1-3, with TRBD1 matching 7 bases. Looked up from germline, CDR1 is SGHVS and CDR2 is FQNEAQ. V shed 10 bases, J shed 4 bases, and the junction held 7 bases outside the gene matches. The CDR3 runs 13 residues. The CDR3 is CAITQGTGNTIYF. The CDR3 DNA reads as TGTGCCATCACACAGGGGACAGGAAACACCATATATTTT.

The V and J genes are TRBV27 and TRBJ2-5; 11 positions match TRBD2. The CDR3 has 14 residues. CDR1 is MNHEY and CDR2 is SMNVEV in the germline V gene (reference sequence). V gave up 5 bases and J gave up 5 bases; unmatched junction bases: 4. CDR3 sequence reads: CASSHSGGAETQYF. CDR3 DNA sequence: TGTGCCAGCAGTCATAGCGGGGGGGCCGAGACCCAGTACTTC.

The DNA for the CDR3 is TGTGCCACCAGCAGACAGGGTTCAGATCAGCCCCAGCATTTT. It translates to CATSRQGSDQPQHF. The V call is TRBV15, the J call TRBJ1-5; perhaps TRBD1 as D (5 bases). The CDR3 contains 14 residues. V shed 2 bases and J shed 5 bases, with 10 bases lying between them. CDR1 is LNHNV, CDR2 YYDKDF, per germline (reference sequence).

This clone was seen only once. The same CDR3 is also encoded by other DNA sequences in this sample. The V and J genes are TRBV6-1 and TRBJ1-2; perhaps TRBD1 as D (5 bases). Per germline, CDR1 MNHNS and CDR2 SASEGT. The V end lost 3 bases, the J end lost 5 bases, and 10 bases lay between the germline ends. The CDR3 is 13 amino acids. The chain's CDR3 is CASSEQGGYGYTF. The CDR3 DNA sequence: TGTGCCAGCAGTGAGCAGGGAGGATATGGCTACACCTTC.

V usage is TRBV5-1 and J usage is TRBJ1-4; weak D call: TRBD1 (5 bases). This CDR3 contains 16 residues. V lost 4 bases and J 4 bases, leaving 17 bases between the germline ends. Looked up from germline, CDR1 is SGHRS and CDR2 is YFSETQ. CDR3 amino acids: CASSQDLPQGNEKLFF. Written as DNA, the CDR3 is TGCGCCAGCAGCCAAGACCTACCCCAGGGTAATGAAAAACTGTTTTTT. The full variable domain, completed using reference TRBV5-1 and TRBJ1-4, is KAGVTQTPRYLIKTRGQQVTLSCSPISGHRSVSWYQQTPGQGLQFLFEYFSETQRNKGNFPGRFSGRQFSNSRSEMNVSTLELGDSALYLCASSQDLPQGNEKLFFGSGTQLSVL.

The gene calls are TRBV11-3 and TRBJ2-6, with D tentatively TRBD1 (7 bases). The CDR3 consists of 21 residues. Trimming removed 0 bases from V and 1 base from J, with 22 bases in between. CDR1 and CDR2 (germline): SGHNT, YENEEA. CDR3 nucleotides: TGTGCCAGCAGCTTAGATTCCCGACAGGGACTTGGGAAATCTGGGGCCAACGTCCTGACTTTC. The encoded protein is CASSLDSRQGLGKSGANVLTF.

The chain couples TRBV6-5 to TRBJ1-4; TRBD1 agrees at 9 bases. Per the germline V gene, CDR1 is MNHEY and CDR2 is SVGAGI. The J segment lost 6 bases and the V segment lost 2 bases, leaving 7 bases of the junction unmatched. The CDR3 totals 16 residues. The CDR3 is CASSYNRGPLDEKLFF. CDR3 in DNA: TGTGCCAGCAGTTACAACAGGGGGCCACTGGATGAAAAACTGTTTTTT.

For this clone: The same CDR3 also results from other DNA sequences found in this sample. The chain joins TRBV18 to TRBJ1-2, with 7 bases lining up with TRBD1. Germline lookup yields CDR1 KGHSH and CDR2 LQKENI. Trimming took 3 bases from V and 3 from J; bases not matched to a gene: 1. The CDR3 sequence is 13 residues long. CDR3: CASSPGTDYGYTF. The CDR3 DNA is TGTGCCAGCTCACCCGGGACAGACTATGGCTACACCTTC.

Only a few counts were recorded for this clone. J is TRBJ2-2 and V is TRBV19; 8 bases map to TRBD1. The germline CDR1 and CDR2 sequences are LNHDA and SQIVND (reference sequence). The CDR3 contains 13 residues. The CDR3 is CASFTGGTGELFF. In DNA form, the CDR3 reads TGTGCTAGCTTCACAGGGGGCACCGGGGAGCTGTTTTTT.

The rearrangement links TRBV11-2 to TRBJ2-3; TRBD1 matches at 8 bases. The CDR3 has 16 residues. V trimming: 4 bases; J trimming: 0 bases; junction bases outside the gene matches: 6. Germline V CDR1 and CDR2: SGHAT, FQNNGV. CDR3 amino acids: CASSSGTGVSTDTQYF. CDR3 sequence (DNA): TGTGCCAGCAGCTCCGGGACAGGTGTTAGCACAGATACGCAGTATTTT.

The chain joins TRBV4-2 to TRBJ1-5; D remains unclear. CDR1 is LGHNA, CDR2 YNFKEQ, per germline. CDR3 length: 17 amino acids. V dropped 0 bases and J dropped 0 bases, with 12 bases sitting between them. The DNA of the CDR3 is TGTGCCAGCAGCCAAGATTCGGCAGGAAATAGCAATCAGCCCCAGCATTTT. The encoded protein is CASSQDSAGNSNQPQHF.

The rearrangement uses TRBV27 and TRBJ1-1; 8 positions match TRBD1. CDR1 and CDR2 from the germline V gene are MNHEY and SMNVEV (reference sequence). The CDR3 covers 12 residues. V lost 6 bases and J lost 7; bases outside the gene matches: 4. The CDR3 is CASSRGRNEAFF. For the CDR3, the DNA is TGTGCCAGCAGCAGGGGGCGTAATGAAGCTTTCTTT.

V and J are TRBV7-2 and TRBJ1-1, with 10 bases that match TRBD1. Germline CDR1 SGHTA, CDR2 FQGNSA. The CDR3 runs 15 residues. V trimming: 5 bases; J trimming: 1 base; junction bases outside the gene matches: 4. CDR3 nucleotides: TGTGCCAGCAGCCCCCGACAGGGGGCGAACACTGAAGCTTTCTTT. Its protein product is CASSPRQGANTEAFF. Drawing the rest from reference TRBV7-2 and TRBJ1-1, the complete variable domain is GAGVSQSPSNKVTEKGKDVELRCDPISGHTALYWYRQSLGQGLEFLIYFQGNSAPDKSGLPSDRFSAERTGGSVSTLTIQRTQQEDSAVYLCASSPRQGANTEAFFGQGTRLTVV.

The chain carries TRBV6-5 and TRBJ1-2; 8 positions agree with TRBD1. CDR3 length equals 16 residues. The V gene end was trimmed by 4 bases and the J gene end by 6 bases; junction bases not matched to a gene: 13. The germline V gene encodes CDR1 MNHEY and CDR2 SVGAGI. Here the CDR3 DNA reads TGTGCCAGCAGTTGGGACAGGACCGTCCAGGGGGATGGCTACACCTTC. Protein sequence: CASSWDRTVQGDGYTF.